The 13 T cell receptor beta chains listed next were all sequenced from one sample in a study of T-cell memory formation after mild COVID-19 (dated by TCRdb to 2020 to 2023). The library was prepared using 5' RACE. Instrument used: Illumina NovaSeq 6000. TCRdb reanalyzed the raw reads on its own, using fastp at Q25 for trimming and MiXCR for clone calling, and kept in-frame beta chains. Under each unique CDR3 protein, matching rows form one entry showing the most common genes and DNA. The sample has about 170,000 distinct CDR3 sequences on record, about an eighth of them singletons. Approximately 3.4% of the sample goes to the ten largest clones. Sequenced: PBMCs or a T cell subset sorted from them (not recorded which). All receptors come from a man in his late teens or twenties who had mild COVID-19 (a few samples of this study predate the infection). The sample titles of this study are shuffled in the database, so cell type and time point are left out; the donor was told from shared clones.

The chain carries TRBV20-1 and TRBJ1-1; maybe TRBD1 (6 bases). This CDR3 has 13 residues. The V end lost 5 bases, the J end lost 1 base, and 11 bases lay between the germline ends. Germline CDR1 reads DFQATT; CDR2 reads SNEGSKA (reference sequence). DNA for the CDR3: TGCAGTGCTCCGGGACAAGCGAACACTGAAGCTTTCTTT. This sequence encodes CSAPGQANTEAFF.

The gene calls are TRBV5-4 and TRBJ2-3; no clear D gene. The CDR3 runs 13 residues. Trimming took 4 bases from V and 6 from J, leaving 12 bases between them. Germline-derived CDR1 and CDR2 are SGHNT and YYREEE (reference sequence). CDR3 loop: CASSNDLSDTQYF. The CDR3 nucleotides are TGTGCCAGCAGCAACGACCTGAGTGATACGCAGTATTTT.

This clonotype was observed a few times. The J gene is TRBJ2-3, the V gene TRBV7-9; a possible D gene is TRBD1 (6 bases). The CDR3 covers 16 residues. The V gene lost 2 bases and the J gene lost 0 bases, with 12 bases spanning the gap. CDR1 and CDR2 from the germline V gene are SEHNR and FQNEAQ (reference sequence). The CDR3 here is CASSLSGTLSTDTQYF. The CDR3 DNA sequence: TGTGCCAGCAGCTTAAGTGGGACACTGAGCACAGATACGCAGTATTTT.

V and J are TRBV20-1 and TRBJ2-1; TRBD2 agrees at 12 bases. This CDR3 contains 17 residues. The V segment lost 6 bases and the J segment 0 bases; nucleotides outside the gene matches: 9. CDR1 DFQATT and CDR2 SNEGSKA come from the germline V gene (reference sequence). Written as DNA, the CDR3 is TGCAGTGCCACAACTAGCGGGGGGCCCCTCTCCTACAATGAGCAGTTCTTC. Protein: CSATTSGGPLSYNEQFF.

This clonotype came up many times. The J gene is TRBJ2-7, the V gene TRBV18, with a weak D call TRBD1 (5 bases). Germline V gene sequence: CDR1 KGHSH, CDR2 LQKENI. V gave up 3 bases and J gave up 5 bases, with 11 bases separating them. The CDR3 covers 13 residues. CDR3: CASSPPSDNEQYF. The CDR3 nucleotides read TGTGCCAGCTCACCTCCATCGGACAACGAGCAGTACTTC.

J is TRBJ1-1 and V is TRBV7-2; possibly TRBD1 for D (5 bases). CDR1 and CDR2 (germline): SGHTA, FQGNSA. The V end was cut by 1 base, the J end by 5 bases, with 14 bases between. The CDR3 spans 15 residues. DNA for the CDR3: TGTGCCAGCAGCTTAGTTGTGGGCAGACAGACTGAAGCTTTCTTT. It specifies CASSLVVGRQTEAFF.

This chain joins TRBV15 and TRBJ2-1; the D is unclear. Deletions cut 2 bases from V and 4 bases from J, with 6 bases between. The CDR3 totals 13 residues. Germline V gene lookup returns CDR1 LNHNV and CDR2 YYDKDF (reference sequence). The CDR3, as DNA: TGTGCCACCAGCAGACAGATTTACAATGAGCAGTTCTTC. It encodes CATSRQIYNEQFF.

V and J are TRBV12-3 or TRBV12-4 and TRBJ1-1; 10 nucleotides line up with TRBD1. This CDR3 spans 15 amino acids. Trimming cost V 6 bases and J 2 bases; bases outside gene matches: 6. The CDR3 nucleotides are TGTGCCAGCAGACCAAGGACAGGGGGAAACACTGAAGCTTTCTTT. Amino acids: CASRPRTGGNTEAFF.

This clonotype was counted only a few times. The chain couples TRBV12-3 or TRBV12-4 to TRBJ2-2; D uncertain. The CDR3 loop spans 13 amino acids. Trimming took off 3 bases at V and 4 bases at J, with 6 bases between the two ends. The CDR3 bases are TGTGCCAGCAGTTTTCGGACCACCGGGGAGCTGTTTTTT. This codes for CASSFRTTGELFF.

This clonotype has a count of ten or more. This sequence joins TRBV6-2 or TRBV6-3 and TRBJ1-6; TRBD1 matches at 9 bases. Trimming at V came to 6 bases and at J to 16 bases, leaving 19 bases not matched to a gene. This CDR3 comprises 16 residues. Germline lookup yields CDR1 MNHEY and CDR2 SVGEGT. The CDR3 sequence: CASRTTRGTGSPALHF. The CDR3 region has the DNA TGTGCCAGCAGAACCACGCGGGGGACAGGGTCTCCGGCACTCCACTTT.

The chain has TRBV7-3 and TRBJ1-1; D not certain. Germline lookup yields CDR1 SGHTA and CDR2 FQGTGA. This CDR3 has 13 residues. The ends were cut back, 8 bases at V and 1 base at J, with 11 bases in the middle. The CDR3 coding sequence is TGTGCCAGCGCCAGATCGGAGAACACTGAAGCTTTCTTT. Translating gives CASARSENTEAFF.

V gene TRBV18 combines with J gene TRBJ2-3; unclear D gene. The CDR3 length is 13 residues. V was clipped by 1 base and J by 0 bases, with 2 bases between them. CDR1 and CDR2 (germline): KGHSH, LQKENI. CDR3 sequence (DNA): TGTGCCAGCTCACCACTGAGCACAGATACGCAGTATTTT. The encoded protein is CASSPLSTDTQYF.

CDR3 nucleotides: TGCAGTGCTAGAGAGGGGGGGCACGGGGAGCTGTTTTTT. This sequence encodes CSAREGGHGELFF. This rearrangement joins TRBV20-1 to TRBJ2-2; a weak D match, TRBD2 (7 bases). Germline CDR1 DFQATT, CDR2 SNEGSKA (reference sequence). This CDR3 comprises 13 residues. Trimming shortened V by 0 bases and J by 7 bases, and 9 bases separated the two germline ends.